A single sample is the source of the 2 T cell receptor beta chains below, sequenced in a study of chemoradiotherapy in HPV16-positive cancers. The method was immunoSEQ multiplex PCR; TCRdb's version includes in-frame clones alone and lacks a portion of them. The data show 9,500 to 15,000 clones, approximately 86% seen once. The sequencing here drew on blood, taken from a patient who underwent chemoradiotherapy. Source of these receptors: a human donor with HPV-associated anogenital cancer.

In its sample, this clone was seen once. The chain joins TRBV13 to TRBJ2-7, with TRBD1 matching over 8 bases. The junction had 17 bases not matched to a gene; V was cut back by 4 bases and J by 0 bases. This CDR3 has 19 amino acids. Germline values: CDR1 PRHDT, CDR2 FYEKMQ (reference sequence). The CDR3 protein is CASSSTFLAGGLSSYEQYF. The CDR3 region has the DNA TGTGCCAGCAGCTCCACTTTTCTTGCAGGGGGCCTTAGCTCCTACGAGCAGTACTTC.

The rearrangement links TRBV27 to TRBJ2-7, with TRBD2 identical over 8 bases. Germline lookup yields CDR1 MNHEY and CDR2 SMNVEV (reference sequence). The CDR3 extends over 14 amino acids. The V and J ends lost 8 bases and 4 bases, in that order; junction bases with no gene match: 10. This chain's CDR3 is CASVKKRGKYEQYV. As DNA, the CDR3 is TGTGCCAGCGTTAAAAAGCGGGGGAAATACGAGCAGTACGTC.